Listed below are T cell receptor beta chains from one sample, sequenced in a study of long-term antiretroviral therapy in people with HIV. Profiled with immunoSEQ multiplex PCR; TCRdb holds only in-frame clones, not every one. The sample has 23,000 or so clones; roughly three quarters are singletons. The starting material was unsorted PBMCs, obtained 2.1 years after starting antiretroviral therapy. The receptors here all came from a man aged 25-40 years with HIV. Each CDR3 is given with its conserved first and last residue. Fields, in order: clone size, D gene, J gene, V gene, CDR3 protein, CDR3 DNA. The D gene is left open where the match is weak. Clone size is stated in some rows and not others, as once, few, many or a class when expanded.

clone_size: -
d_call: -
j_call: TRBJ1-1
v_call: TRBV18
cdr3_aa: CASSPKGQYTEAFF
cdr3_nt: TGTGCCAGCTCACCGAAGGGACAATACACTGAAGCTTTCTTT

clone_size: few
d_call: TRBD1
j_call: TRBJ2-2
v_call: TRBV25-1
cdr3_aa: CASSDDSTGGTGELFF
cdr3_nt: TGTGCCAGCAGTGATGACAGTACAGGGGGCACCGGGGAGCTGTTTTTT

clone_size: -
d_call: -
j_call: TRBJ2-1
v_call: TRBV5-1
cdr3_aa: CASSLTGDSYNEQFF
cdr3_nt: TGCGCCAGCAGCTTGACGGGGGACTCCTACAATGAGCAGTTCTTC

clone_size: -
d_call: -
j_call: TRBJ2-7
v_call: TRBV5-6
cdr3_aa: CASSLGGDGYEQYF
cdr3_nt: TGTGCCAGCAGCTTGGGCGGGGATGGCTACGAGCAGTACTTC

clone_size: few
d_call: TRBD2
j_call: TRBJ2-7
v_call: TRBV27
cdr3_aa: CASSLSSGDYEQYF
cdr3_nt: TGTGCCAGCAGTTTATCTAGCGGGGACTACGAGCAGTACTTC

clone_size: -
d_call: TRBD1
j_call: TRBJ2-7
v_call: TRBV18
cdr3_aa: CASSPLGPGGREQYF
cdr3_nt: TGTGCCAGCTCACCATTAGGTCCAGGGGGCCGCGAGCAGTACTTC

clone_size: -
d_call: -
j_call: TRBJ1-6
v_call: TRBV5-1
cdr3_aa: CASSPRGVTNSPLHF
cdr3_nt: TGCGCCAGCAGCCCGAGAGGGGTAACTAATTCACCCCTCCACTTT

clone_size: -
d_call: -
j_call: TRBJ1-2
v_call: TRBV30
cdr3_aa: CAWSAAGQRGYTF
cdr3_nt: TGTGCCTGGAGCGCGGCTGGGCAGCGGGGCTACACCTTC

clone_size: -
d_call: -
j_call: TRBJ1-2
v_call: TRBV7-8
cdr3_aa: CAINPQGTNYGYTF
cdr3_nt: TGTGCCATAAACCCACAGGGAACTAACTATGGCTACACCTTC

clone_size: -
d_call: -
j_call: TRBJ2-3
v_call: TRBV7-8
cdr3_aa: CASSLVSTGRGSTDTQYF
cdr3_nt: TGTGCCAGCAGCTTAGTCTCAACGGGTCGGGGCAGCACAGATACGCAGTATTTT

clone_size: -
d_call: -
j_call: TRBJ2-7
v_call: TRBV6-6
cdr3_aa: CASSYEGPRRSYEQYF
cdr3_nt: TGTGCCAGCAGTTATGAGGGCCCACGGAGATCCTACGAGCAGTACTTC

clone_size: -
d_call: -
j_call: TRBJ2-5
v_call: TRBV5-1
cdr3_aa: CASSLPGQETQYF
cdr3_nt: TGCGCCAGCAGCTTGCCGGGACAAGAGACCCAGTACTTC

clone_size: once
d_call: TRBD2
j_call: TRBJ2-1
v_call: TRBV7-9
cdr3_aa: CASSLTSSQRNEQFF
cdr3_nt: TGTGCCAGCAGCTTGACTAGCAGCCAGAGGAATGAGCAGTTCTTC

clone_size: -
d_call: -
j_call: TRBJ1-2
v_call: TRBV28
cdr3_aa: CASSQGRGGNYGYTF
cdr3_nt: TGTGCCAGCAGTCAGGGGAGGGGGGGTAACTATGGCTACACCTTC

clone_size: -
d_call: -
j_call: TRBJ2-3
v_call: TRBV7-9
cdr3_aa: CASSRTGWGTDTQYF
cdr3_nt: TGTGCCAGCAGCAGAACAGGGTGGGGGACAGATACGCAGTATTTT

clone_size: -
d_call: -
j_call: TRBJ2-1
v_call: TRBV19
cdr3_aa: CASSVQVSSYNEQFF
cdr3_nt: TGTGCCAGTAGTGTGCAGGTTAGCTCCTACAATGAGCAGTTCTTC

clone_size: -
d_call: -
j_call: TRBJ1-2
v_call: TRBV5-1
cdr3_aa: CASSRQTDSYTF
cdr3_nt: TGCGCCAGCAGCAGGCAAACGGATTCCTACACCTTC

clone_size: -
d_call: TRBD1
j_call: TRBJ2-7
v_call: TRBV5-1
cdr3_aa: CASSLLGTGMEEQYF
cdr3_nt: TGCGCCAGCAGCTTGCTAGGGACAGGGATGGAAGAGCAGTACTTC

clone_size: -
d_call: -
j_call: TRBJ1-1
v_call: TRBV7-8
cdr3_aa: CASSFLRATYTEAFF
cdr3_nt: TGTGCCAGCAGCTTCCTAAGAGCCACCTACACTGAAGCTTTCTTT

clone_size: once
d_call: -
j_call: TRBJ2-3
v_call: TRBV7-2
cdr3_aa: CASSQTRAGTDTQYF
cdr3_nt: TGTGCCAGCAGCCAAACCCGGGCCGGCACAGATACGCAGTATTTT

clone_size: -
d_call: -
j_call: TRBJ1-1
v_call: TRBV5-1
cdr3_aa: CASSPLSQAVGTEAFF
cdr3_nt: TGCGCCAGCAGCCCCCTGAGCCAGGCAGTTGGGACTGAAGCTTTCTTT

clone_size: -
d_call: -
j_call: TRBJ1-6
v_call: TRBV30
cdr3_aa: CALGGGSDSPLHF
cdr3_nt: TGTGCCTTGGGAGGGGGGTCGGATTCACCCCTCCACTTT

clone_size: -
d_call: TRBD2
j_call: TRBJ2-3
v_call: TRBV7-2
cdr3_aa: CASSSPSGRTDTQYF
cdr3_nt: TGTGCCAGCAGCTCCCCTAGCGGGAGGACAGATACGCAGTATTTT

clone_size: -
d_call: -
j_call: TRBJ2-4
v_call: TRBV29-1
cdr3_aa: CSVELATLAKNIQYF
cdr3_nt: TGCAGCGTTGAATTAGCCACCTTAGCCAAAAACATTCAGTACTTC

clone_size: -
d_call: -
j_call: TRBJ1-2
v_call: TRBV5-1
cdr3_aa: CASSSGGTPNGYTF
cdr3_nt: TGCGCCAGCAGCTCCGGGGGGACACCCAATGGCTACACCTTC

clone_size: -
d_call: TRBD1
j_call: TRBJ1-6
v_call: TRBV19
cdr3_aa: CASSPWDRRNSPLHF
cdr3_nt: TGTGCCAGTAGTCCGTGGGACAGGAGGAATTCACCCCTCCACTTT

clone_size: -
d_call: -
j_call: TRBJ2-5
v_call: TRBV28
cdr3_aa: CASSVLRDLQETQYF
cdr3_nt: TGTGCCAGCAGTGTACTCCGGGACCTACAAGAGACCCAGTACTTC

clone_size: few
d_call: -
j_call: TRBJ1-6
v_call: TRBV7-2
cdr3_aa: CASSLGSPGDNSPLHF
cdr3_nt: TGTGCCAGCAGCTTAGGGTCCCCGGGAGATAATTCACCCCTCCACTTT

clone_size: -
d_call: TRBD2
j_call: TRBJ2-1
v_call: TRBV6-6
cdr3_aa: CASNLAGAYEQFF
cdr3_nt: TGTGCCAGCAACCTAGCGGGAGCCTATGAGCAGTTCTTC

clone_size: once
d_call: -
j_call: TRBJ1-5
v_call: TRBV10-3
cdr3_aa: CASGVSSSENQPQHF
cdr3_nt: TGTGCCTCCGGTGTTTCCTCCTCGGAAAATCAGCCCCAGCATTTT

clone_size: -
d_call: -
j_call: TRBJ2-7
v_call: TRBV30
cdr3_aa: CAWSVRYEQYF
cdr3_nt: TGTGCCTGGAGTGTACGGTACGAGCAGTACTTC

clone_size: few
d_call: -
j_call: TRBJ2-5
v_call: TRBV7-2
cdr3_aa: CASSLDGRGGETQYF
cdr3_nt: TGTGCCAGCAGCTTGGACGGGAGAGGCGGGGAGACCCAGTACTTC

clone_size: once
d_call: -
j_call: TRBJ1-6
v_call: TRBV4-3
cdr3_aa: CASSQNRAGASYNSPLHF
cdr3_nt: TGCGCCAGCAGCCAAAACAGGGCGGGAGCCTCCTATAATTCACCCCTCCACTTT

clone_size: -
d_call: -
j_call: TRBJ1-3
v_call: TRBV5-4
cdr3_aa: CASSSLGGPGNTIYF
cdr3_nt: TGTGCCAGCAGCTCTCTAGGCGGGCCTGGAAACACCATATATTTT